This T cell receptor beta chain was identified in a study of vaccination effects on CD4 cells after COVID-19. Before any sequencing was done, the ViraFEST assay used viral peptide pools to expand antigen-specific CD4+ T cells. Once cultured for nine to ten days, the cells underwent separation to obtain CD4+ T cells. Wells of 1.8 million or so PBMC each were grown with about 9.8 IU/ml IL-2 and approximately 10 ug/ml peptides. The authors exchanged half the medium for IL-2 medium on days 3 and 7. Notes on this clone: Its antigen is not identified.

Study-level results: Small numbers of convalescent patients limited the study. It also lacked early post-infection timepoints.

Here immunoSEQ multiplex PCR was the method, and the copy in TCRdb shows in-frame clones only, minus some. The table includes 70,000 to 95,000 clones, roughly 74% detected once. This CDR3 contains 14 residues. CDR1 is MGHRA, CDR2 YSYEKL, per germline. V was clipped by 5 bases and J by 4 bases; unmatched bases: 3. The clonotype was recovered from a human donor who received a COVID-19 vaccine. The rearrangement joins TRBV4-1 to TRBJ2-3; 10 nucleotides align to TRBD1. The starting material was CD4+ T cells from PBMCs cultured with HCoV-229E spike peptides, obtained before COVID-19 vaccination. The CDR3, as DNA: TGCGCCAGCAGCGGGACAGGGGTTCCAGATACGCAGTATTTT. Its protein is CASSGTGVPDTQYF.